This T cell receptor beta chain was profiled in a study of T cell responses to AZD1222 COVID-19 vaccine. General study points: Spike as a whole was targeted by vaccine-associated CD4 TCRs, dominant at 160-218 and 743-854.

Produced via immunoSEQ multiplex PCR; TCRdb's table is partial and in-frame only. The table includes tens of thousands of clones, 80% to 90% detected once. Concerning this clone: Its antigen is unidentified.

Specimen: peripheral blood, collected 28 days after the second AZD1222 dose. The TCR sequence derives from an adult who received the AZD1222 COVID-19 vaccine.

CDR3 in amino acids: CASSKERGGQGTQYF. For the CDR3, the DNA is TGTGCCAGCAGCAAAGAGCGGGGGGGCCAGGGTACGCAGTATTTT. V and J are TRBV21-1 and TRBJ2-3; the DNA was not compared with TRBD2, the D call given in the table. TRBV21-1 is termed a pseudogene. CDR3 length: 15 residues.